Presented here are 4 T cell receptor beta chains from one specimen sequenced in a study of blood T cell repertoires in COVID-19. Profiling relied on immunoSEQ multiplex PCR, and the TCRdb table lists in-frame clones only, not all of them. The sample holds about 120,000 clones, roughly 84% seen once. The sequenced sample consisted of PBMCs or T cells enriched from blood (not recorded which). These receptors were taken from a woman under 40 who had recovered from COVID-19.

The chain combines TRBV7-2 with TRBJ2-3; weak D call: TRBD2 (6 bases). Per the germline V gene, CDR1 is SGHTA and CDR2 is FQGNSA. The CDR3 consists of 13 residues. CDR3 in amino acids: CAAGPHGTDTQYF. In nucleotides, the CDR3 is TGTGCGGCGGGGCCTCACGGCACAGATACGCAGTATTTT. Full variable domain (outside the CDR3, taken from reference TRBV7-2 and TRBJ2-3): GAGVSQSPSNKVTEKGKDVELRCDPISGHTALYWYRQSLGQGLEFLIYFQGNSAPDKSGLPSDRFSAERTGGSVSTLTIQRTQQEDSAVYLCAAGPHGTDTQYFGPGTRLTVL.

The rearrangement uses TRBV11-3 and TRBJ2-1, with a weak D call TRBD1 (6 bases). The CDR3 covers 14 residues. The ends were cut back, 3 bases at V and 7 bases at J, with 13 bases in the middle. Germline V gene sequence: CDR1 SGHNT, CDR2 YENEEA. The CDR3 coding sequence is TGTGCCAGCAGCTTGCAGGGGAATTATAATGAGCAGTTCTTC. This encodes CASSLQGNYNEQFF.

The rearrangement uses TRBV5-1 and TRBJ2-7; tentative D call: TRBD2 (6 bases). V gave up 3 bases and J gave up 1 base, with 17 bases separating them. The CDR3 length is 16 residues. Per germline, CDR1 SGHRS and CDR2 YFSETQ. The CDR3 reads CASSSSGTFSSYEQYF. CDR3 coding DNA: TGCGCCAGCAGCTCCTCCGGGACTTTTTCTTCCTACGAGCAGTACTTC.

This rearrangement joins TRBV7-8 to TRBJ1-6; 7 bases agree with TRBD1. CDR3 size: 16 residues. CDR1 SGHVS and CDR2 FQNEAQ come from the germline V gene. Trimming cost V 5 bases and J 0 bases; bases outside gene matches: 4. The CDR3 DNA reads TGTGCCAGCAGCCCACAGGGGCGCTCCTATAATTCACCCCTCCACTTT. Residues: CASSPQGRSYNSPLHF.